The 16 T cell receptor beta chains listed next were all sequenced from one sample in a study of blood T cell repertoires in COVID-19. Sequencing used immunoSEQ multiplex PCR; TCRdb keeps in-frame clones, though not all of them. This sample has a few hundred thousand clones, with around 85% found just once. The sample taken for sequencing was peripheral blood. These receptors were collected from an older woman with COVID-19, enrolled during active disease.

This rearrangement joins TRBV6-5 to TRBJ1-2; D call uncertain. The V and J ends lost 7 bases and 4 bases respectively, with 13 bases between them. Looked up from germline, CDR1 is MNHEY and CDR2 is SVGAGI. The CDR3 has 13 amino acids. Here the CDR3 DNA reads TGTGCCAGCACCGAAAAGCCCCGCTATGGCTACACCTTC. Its protein is CASTEKPRYGYTF.

The chain recombines TRBV30 with TRBJ1-1; D uncertain. Trimming stripped 3 bases from V and 3 bases from J, with 11 bases between. This CDR3 is 13 amino acids long. CDR1 GTSNPN and CDR2 SVGIG come from the germline V gene (reference sequence). The CDR3 region is CAWSDLRDTEAFF. CDR3 sequence (DNA): TGTGCCTGGAGCGATTTACGGGACACTGAAGCTTTCTTT.

The chain is built from TRBV4-1 and TRBJ1-6; D may be TRBD1 (6 bases). Trimming left V 4 bases short and J 8 bases short, with 15 bases between. The CDR3 is 15 residues long. Germline CDR1 and CDR2: MGHRA and YSYEKL. The CDR3 sequence: CASSPAGVRDSPLHF. The CDR3 region has the DNA TGCGCCAGCAGCCCCGCAGGGGTGAGAGATTCACCCCTCCACTTT.

The chain has TRBV10-1 and TRBJ1-2; D not resolved. V was trimmed by 8 bases and J by 6 bases, leaving 13 bases between them. From germline, CDR1 is WNHNN and CDR2 SYGVQD (reference sequence). The CDR3 covers 12 residues. Written as DNA, the CDR3 is TGCGCCAGCTGCTGCACATCTCATGGCTACACCTTC. This gives the protein CASCCTSHGYTF.

This sequence joins TRBV21-1 and TRBJ1-2; the tabulated D call, TRBD1, remains unverified against the DNA. TRBV21-1 is flagged as a pseudogene. The CDR3 totals 15 residues. The chain's CDR3 is CACFDPGQLLYGYTF. Written as DNA, the CDR3 is TGTGCCTGTTTTGATCCGGGACAGCTACTCTATGGCTACACCTTC.

The CDR3 loop is CASSQGTGTQLLNYGYTF. CDR3 DNA sequence: TGTGCCAGCAGCCAAGGAACGGGGACACAACTCCTTAACTATGGCTACACCTTC. V gene TRBV14 combines with J gene TRBJ1-2; a possible D gene is TRBD1 (6 bases). Per germline, CDR1 SGHDN and CDR2 FVKESK. This CDR3 has 18 amino acids. Trimming stripped 1 base from V and 1 base from J, with 19 bases between.

The chain joins TRBV9 to TRBJ2-7, with 7 bases aligning to TRBD2. CDR1 is SGDLS and CDR2 is YYNGEE in the germline V gene. The CDR3 sequence is 15 residues long. V shed 4 bases and J 5 bases; nucleotides not matched to a gene: 12. The CDR3: CASSPGIREVDEQYF. CDR3 coding DNA: TGTGCCAGCAGCCCAGGGATCCGGGAGGTAGACGAGCAGTACTTC.

The rearrangement joins TRBV9 to TRBJ1-2; D is undetermined. The CDR3 extends over 13 amino acids. Germline loops: CDR1 SGDLS, CDR2 YYNGEE. V lost 6 bases, J lost 1 base, and 10 bases lay in between. The CDR3 loop reads CASTRDDNYGYTF. The CDR3 DNA reads as TGTGCCAGCACCCGGGATGATAACTATGGCTACACCTTC.

The chain combines TRBV7-9 with TRBJ2-2; tentative D call: TRBD1 (5 bases). Between the trimmed V and J ends, which lost 6 bases and 0 bases, there was a span of 11 bases. Germline V gene lookup returns CDR1 SEHNR and CDR2 FQNEAQ (reference sequence). This CDR3 has 15 residues. CDR3 DNA sequence: TGTGCCAGCAGACAGGACAAAGCGAACACCGGGGAGCTGTTTTTT. It translates to CASRQDKANTGELFF.

The rearrangement joins TRBV27 to TRBJ1-5; tentative D call: TRBD1 (5 bases). CDR3 length equals 16 residues. Trimming left V 5 bases short and J 0 bases short, with 14 bases between. Germline V lookup: CDR1 MNHEY, CDR2 SMNVEV (reference sequence). CDR3 in amino acids: CASSPGTHHSNQPQHF. The CDR3 DNA sequence: TGTGCCAGCAGTCCCGGGACTCACCATAGCAATCAGCCCCAGCATTTT.

V is TRBV19 and J is TRBJ2-2, with D possibly TRBD2 on 5 matching bases. This CDR3 spans 17 amino acids. Germline CDR1 LNHDA, CDR2 SQIVND (reference sequence). V lost 3 bases to trimming and J lost 6 bases, with 20 bases between them. The CDR3 DNA reads as TGTGCCAGTAGTATTCGTCTCGGGGTTGGTTCGTCCGGGGAGCTGTTTTTT. It translates to CASSIRLGVGSSGELFF.

The chain recombines TRBV24-1 with TRBJ2-3, with 8 bases that match TRBD1. V shed 4 bases, J shed 0 bases, and the junction held 5 bases outside the gene matches. In germline, CDR1 is KGHDR, CDR2 SFDVKD. This CDR3 has 16 residues. The CDR3 reads CATSEGTGTSTDTQYF. Here the CDR3 DNA reads TGTGCCACCAGTGAGGGGACAGGTACTAGCACAGATACGCAGTATTTT.

This clone has more than one count but fewer than ten. V is TRBV15 and J is TRBJ2-1; 8 bases align to TRBD2. CDR1 LNHNV and CDR2 YYDKDF come from the germline V gene (reference sequence). This CDR3 region has 15 residues. Trimming at V came to 3 bases and at J to 3 bases, leaving 4 bases not matched to a gene. The CDR3 DNA follows: TGTGCCACCAGCAGTGGTAGCGGGGACTACAATGAGCAGTTCTTC. It encodes CATSSGSGDYNEQFF.

The rearrangement uses TRBV5-1 and TRBJ2-7, with TRBD1 matching over 9 bases. Germline V gene data show CDR1 as SGHRS and CDR2 as YFSETQ. Germline trimming cut 4 bases from V and 2 bases from J; bases unmatched to any gene: 4. This CDR3 is 14 amino acids long. The CDR3 bases are TGCGCCAGCAGCGGGACAGGGTCCCCCTACGAGCAGTACTTC. This encodes CASSGTGSPYEQYF.

The rearrangement joins TRBV20-1 to TRBJ2-3; no reliable D call. This CDR3 comprises 11 residues. Trimming shortened V by 2 bases and J by 4 bases, and 4 bases separated the two germline ends. Per the germline V gene, CDR1 is DFQATT and CDR2 is SNEGSKA (reference sequence). The CDR3 reads CSARLADTQYF. The DNA for the CDR3 is TGCAGTGCTAGACTAGCAGATACGCAGTATTTT.

In DNA, the CDR3 is TGCGCCAGCAGCCTCGTGGCTAGCGGGGACCGCGGTGAGCAGTTCTTC. It codes for CASSLVASGDRGEQFF. The chain is built from TRBV5-1 and TRBJ2-1, with 9 nucleotides matching TRBD2. CDR1 SGHRS and CDR2 YFSETQ come from the germline V gene. V shed 4 bases, J shed 9 bases, and the junction held 14 bases outside the gene matches. This CDR3 is built from 16 residues.